The entry below describes one TCR beta chain. Its antigen remains undetermined. Per-nucleotide qualities are absent, and no much larger clonotype sits a single base away. Spanning cysteine to phenylalanine, the CDR3 consists of 14 amino acids. Of the read, only the CDR3 DNA is kept; its 42 bases are in frame from base 1. CDR1 MNHEY and CDR2 SMNVEV are derived from the germline V gene (reference sequence). Ends trimmed: V by 7 bases, J by 9 bases; bases unmatched to a gene: 7. Ophthalmopathy patients had moderately to severely active disease, with a Clinical Activity Score of 3 or more, a NOSPECS grade of 4 or more, and a disease duration of less than 3 months. Exclusion was applied to patients with uncontrolled infections, other autoimmune diseases, pregnancy or lactation. Diagnoses relied on clinical symptoms, serum thyroxine and TRAb, thyroid ultrasound and orbital computed tomography. Ficoll-Paque density gradient centrifugation was used to isolate PBMCs from about 9 ml of fresh peripheral blood. Total RNA was extracted with Trizol reagent, and quality was checked on an Agilent 2100 Bioanalyzer.

Amplification of TCR beta CDR3 regions was carried out from RNA transcripts. For the first round of RT-PCR on the TCR CDR3, the HTBI primer set was used together with the Qiagen OneStep RT-PCR kit. The libraries were constructed in a second round of multiplex PCR and then size-selected and purified. Libraries were sequenced paired-end with 100 bp reads on an Illumina HiSeq2000. As for how the authors treated the data: SOAPnuke was used to process the raw data, with reads discarded if the reads contained adapters or uncalled bases, had a mean Phred below 15, or lacked an exact constant-primer or identifier match. COPE v1.2.5 was used to merge the high-quality paired reads, and each unique nucleotide sequence was defined as a clonotype. MiTCR v1.1 was used to align the clonotypes against IMGT TRBV, TRBD and TRBJ reference segments. The analysis included only V-J combinations with a frequency above 0.0001, which together covered 99.2% of the repertoires. The TCS score was defined as the ratio of F50 (clonal expansion) to E x V (chaos), calculated using BLOSUM62-based TCRdist between CDR3 peptides within each V-J. Welch's t-statistics and random forest reduced approximately 520 V-J features to 13, which were used in a naive Bayes classifier (R e1071). The raw public reads went through TCRdb reprocessing: fastp at Q25, MiXCR clone calling, in-frame beta chains kept. Identical CDR3 protein sequences are pooled into one entry, listed with their most common genes and DNA. For this entry, the V and J calls and clone size follow TCRdb and not the study's own pipeline. This sample gives fewer than 400,000 distinct CDR3 sequences in total; over 12% of them show up just once. Together, the top ten hold around 30% of the sample.

This specimen belongs to a study of T cells in Graves' hyperthyroidism and ophthalmopathy (dated by TCRdb to the late 2010s). Background on the whole study: Peripheral blood was collected at initial diagnosis, before any treatment. Thyroid tissue and blood T-cell repertoires from several Graves' hyperthyroidism patients were also compared in the study. To identify TCR V-J signatures that set the groups apart, the researchers used a discovery cohort of 100 patients, made up of roughly 40 with Graves' ophthalmopathy and 57 with stable Graves' hyperthyroidism. The approximately 95 discovery patients were divided at random into training and test sets in a 7:3 ratio. Once sampling was done, hyperthyroidism patients were given methimazole at a starting dose of 30 mg daily, whereas ophthalmopathy patients were given high-dose intravenous methylprednisolone. According to the paper, TCR Vbeta CDR3 sequencing was carried out on 135 peripheral blood samples, which came from 40 to 45 ophthalmopathy, 80 or so hyperthyroidism and roughly 17 progressor patients. Whether ophthalmopathy could be predicted prospectively was tested in an independent validation cohort made up of approximately 19 hyperthyroidism patients plus 17 patients who later progressed to ophthalmopathy. Results and caveats for the whole study, not just this receptor: Sample size was not statistically predetermined, and investigators were not blinded to group allocation. Most expanded thyroid clonotypes (frequency above 0.001) were also detected in blood, suggesting blood repertoires may reflect thyroid immune responses. During validation, the model predicted progression to ophthalmopathy a median of roughly six months ahead of onset, with around 70% sensitivity and roughly 72% specificity. In cross-validation, a model built on a 13 V-J signature told ophthalmopathy apart from stable hyperthyroidism with approximately 90% sensitivity and approximately 81% specificity, and in testing the same model reached 80%/75%.

The chain uses TRBV27 and TRBJ2-1; TRBD1 fits 12 bases in the junction. The source material was blood. This sequence was found in a man aged 50 to 59 with Graves' ophthalmopathy. The CDR3 region: CASKIGTGGGEQFF. Read as DNA, the sequence is TGTGCCAGCAAAATCGGGACAGGGGGCGGTGAGCAGTTCTTC.